A single sample gave rise to the 8 T cell receptor beta chains below, sequenced in a study of OX40 agonist ivuxolimab in advanced cancers. Preparation of the library involved the immunoSEQ multiplex PCR assay. Drawn from immuneACCESS, this table holds only the in-frame rearrangements with V and J called that TCRdb kept. Clones are partly lost; checked studies trace under half to an unresolved V gene and leave the rest unexplained. This sample lists 55,000 to 70,000 clones; more than 70% were detected once. The top ten clonotypes cover about 0.95% of the sample. The starting material was CD4+ or CD8+ T cells sorted from blood, obtained in a trial of the OX40 agonist ivuxolimab. The receptors here all came from an adult with an advanced solid tumor such as melanoma, head and neck, liver or kidney cancer.

The rearrangement links TRBV6-1 to TRBJ1-5, with D unclear. CDR3 length: 12 residues. Per the germline V gene, CDR1 is MNHNS and CDR2 is SASEGT. V was clipped by 6 bases and J by 4 bases, with 7 bases between them. Here the CDR3 DNA reads TGTGCCAGCAGCGTCCAAAATCAGCCCCAGCATTTT. Translation gives CASSVQNQPQHF.

This clone was seen once. V usage is TRBV18 and J usage is TRBJ1-1, with D possibly TRBD1 on 5 matching bases. There are 13 residues in the CDR3. In germline, CDR1 is KGHSH, CDR2 LQKENI. The V gene lost 5 bases and the J gene lost 3 bases, with 10 bases spanning the gap. The CDR3 loop reads CASSLGEDTEAFF. As DNA, the CDR3 is TGTGCCAGCTCATTAGGGGAAGACACTGAAGCTTTCTTT.

V usage is TRBV30 and J usage is TRBJ1-2; 7 nucleotides match TRBD1. V dropped 5 bases and J dropped 4; count of bases not matched to a gene: 4. CDR3 size: 12 residues. Germline assignment: CDR1 GTSNPN and CDR2 SVGIG (reference sequence). Here the CDR3 reads CAWSGQFYGYTF. CDR3 nucleotides: TGTGCCTGGTCGGGACAGTTCTATGGCTACACCTTC.

The chain uses TRBV5-8 and TRBJ2-1; no definite D call. This CDR3 is built from 12 residues. Germline V gene sequence: CDR1 SGHTS, CDR2 YDEGEE. Trimming cost V 0 bases and J 9 bases, with 7 bases left between them. CDR3 coding DNA: TGTGCCAGCAGCTTGGCGGAAGTTGAGCAGTTCTTC. It codes for CASSLAEVEQFF.

V usage is TRBV7-9 and J usage is TRBJ2-3, with D possibly being TRBD1 (5 bases). Germline values: CDR1 SEHNR, CDR2 FQNEAQ (reference sequence). The CDR3 sequence is 15 residues long. V was clipped by 5 bases and J by 2 bases, with 14 bases between them. DNA of the CDR3: TGTGCCAGCAGCCGAGACAGCATAAACACAGATACGCAGTATTTT. This codes for CASSRDSINTDTQYF.

This rearrangement joins TRBV7-9 to TRBJ2-2; D possibly corresponds to TRBD1 (6 bases). This CDR3 contains 16 residues. Germline CDR1 and CDR2: SEHNR and FQNEAQ (reference sequence). The germline V and J ends were trimmed by 2 bases and 4 bases, with 14 bases remaining between them. CDR3 sequence reads: CASSLSGKGVTGELFF. CDR3 DNA sequence: TGTGCCAGCAGCTTATCAGGGAAGGGGGTCACCGGGGAGCTGTTTTTT.

The gene calls are TRBV4-1 and TRBJ1-4; possible D gene TRBD1, 5 bases. This CDR3 spans 16 amino acids. Deletions cut 0 bases from V and 7 bases from J, with 15 bases between. Germline-derived CDR1 and CDR2 are MGHRA and YSYEKL. CDR3 DNA: TGCGCCAGCAGCCAAGATGTCGGGGGGACGATTGAAAAACTGTTTTTT. Translated: CASSQDVGGTIEKLFF.

The rearrangement joins TRBV7-2 to TRBJ2-3, with unresolved D. V shed 2 bases and J shed 3 bases, with 6 bases lying between them. Per germline, CDR1 SGHTA and CDR2 FQGNSA. The CDR3 extends over 13 amino acids. The CDR3 DNA is TGTGCCAGCAGCTTAAGCAGGACAGATACGCAGTATTTT. Its translation is CASSLSRTDTQYF.